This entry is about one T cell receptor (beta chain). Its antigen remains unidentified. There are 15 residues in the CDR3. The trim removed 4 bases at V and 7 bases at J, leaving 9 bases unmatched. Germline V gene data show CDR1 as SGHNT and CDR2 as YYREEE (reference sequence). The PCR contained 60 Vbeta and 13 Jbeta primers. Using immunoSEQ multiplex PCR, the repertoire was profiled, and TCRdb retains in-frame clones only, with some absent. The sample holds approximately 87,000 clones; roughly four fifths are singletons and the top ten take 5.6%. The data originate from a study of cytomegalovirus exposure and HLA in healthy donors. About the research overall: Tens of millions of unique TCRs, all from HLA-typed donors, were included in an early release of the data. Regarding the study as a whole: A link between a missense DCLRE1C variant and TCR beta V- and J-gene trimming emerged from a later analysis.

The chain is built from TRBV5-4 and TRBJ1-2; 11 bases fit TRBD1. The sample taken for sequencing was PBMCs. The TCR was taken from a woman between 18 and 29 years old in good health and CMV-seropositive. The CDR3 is CASSPQVGQGGGYTF. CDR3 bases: TGTGCCAGCAGCCCCCAAGTGGGACAGGGGGGTGGCTACACCTTC.